This TCR beta chain was sequenced for a study of T-cell memory formation after mild COVID-19. The wider study: TCR clusters mostly belonged to single donors. Whole-study results and caveats: Day 15 to 85 contractors were CD4/CD8 balanced; later expanders leaned CD4+.

TCRdb passed the 5' RACE reads through MiXCR, listing each CDR3 protein once. Among 210,000 or so distinct CDR3 sequences listed, around 25% were seen once. About this clonotype: Its antigen is still unknown.

This CDR3 is 13 amino acids long. CDR1 is MDHEN, CDR2 SYDVKM, per germline. Trimming stripped 7 bases from V and 7 bases from J, with 17 bases between. The rearrangement links TRBV28 to TRBJ2-7; tentatively, D is TRBD1 (6 bases). The receptor was isolated from an adult woman who had mild COVID-19 (a few samples of this study predate the infection). Cell type and time point are not known. Sequencing used PBMCs or a T cell subset sorted from them (not recorded which). CDR3 amino acids: CASKAGASREQYF. CDR3 in DNA: TGTGCCAGCAAGGCAGGGGCCTCTCGAGAGCAGTACTTC.